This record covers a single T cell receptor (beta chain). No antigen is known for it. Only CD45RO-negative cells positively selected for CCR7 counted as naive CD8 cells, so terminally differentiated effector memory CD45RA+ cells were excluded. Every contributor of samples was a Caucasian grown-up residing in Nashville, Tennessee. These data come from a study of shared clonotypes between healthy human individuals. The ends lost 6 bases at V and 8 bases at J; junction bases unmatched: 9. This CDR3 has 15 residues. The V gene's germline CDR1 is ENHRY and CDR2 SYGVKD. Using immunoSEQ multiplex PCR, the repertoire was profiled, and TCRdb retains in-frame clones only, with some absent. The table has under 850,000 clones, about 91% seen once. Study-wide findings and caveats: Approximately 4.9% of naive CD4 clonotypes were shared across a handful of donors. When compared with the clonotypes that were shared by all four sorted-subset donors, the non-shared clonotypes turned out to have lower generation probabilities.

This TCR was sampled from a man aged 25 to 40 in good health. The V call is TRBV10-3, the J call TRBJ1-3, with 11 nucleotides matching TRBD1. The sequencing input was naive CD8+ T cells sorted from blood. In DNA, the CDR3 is TGTGCCATCAGCCTCCCTGGGGACAGGGGGGACACCATATATTTT. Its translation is CAISLPGDRGDTIYF.